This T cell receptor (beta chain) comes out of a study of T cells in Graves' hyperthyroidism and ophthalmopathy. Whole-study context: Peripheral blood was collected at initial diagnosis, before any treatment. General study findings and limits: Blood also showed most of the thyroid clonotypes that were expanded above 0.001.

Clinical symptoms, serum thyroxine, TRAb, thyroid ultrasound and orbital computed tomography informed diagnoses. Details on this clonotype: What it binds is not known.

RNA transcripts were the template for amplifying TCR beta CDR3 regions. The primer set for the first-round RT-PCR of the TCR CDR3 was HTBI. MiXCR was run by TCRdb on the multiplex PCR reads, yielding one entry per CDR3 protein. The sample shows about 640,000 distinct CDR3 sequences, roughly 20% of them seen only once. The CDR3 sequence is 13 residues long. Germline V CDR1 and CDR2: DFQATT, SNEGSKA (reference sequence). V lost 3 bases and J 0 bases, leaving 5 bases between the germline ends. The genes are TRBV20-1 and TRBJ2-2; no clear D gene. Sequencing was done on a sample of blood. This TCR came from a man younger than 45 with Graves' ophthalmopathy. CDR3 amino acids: CSARQANTGELFF. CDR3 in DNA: TGCAGTGCTAGGCAAGCGAACACCGGGGAGCTGTTTTTT.